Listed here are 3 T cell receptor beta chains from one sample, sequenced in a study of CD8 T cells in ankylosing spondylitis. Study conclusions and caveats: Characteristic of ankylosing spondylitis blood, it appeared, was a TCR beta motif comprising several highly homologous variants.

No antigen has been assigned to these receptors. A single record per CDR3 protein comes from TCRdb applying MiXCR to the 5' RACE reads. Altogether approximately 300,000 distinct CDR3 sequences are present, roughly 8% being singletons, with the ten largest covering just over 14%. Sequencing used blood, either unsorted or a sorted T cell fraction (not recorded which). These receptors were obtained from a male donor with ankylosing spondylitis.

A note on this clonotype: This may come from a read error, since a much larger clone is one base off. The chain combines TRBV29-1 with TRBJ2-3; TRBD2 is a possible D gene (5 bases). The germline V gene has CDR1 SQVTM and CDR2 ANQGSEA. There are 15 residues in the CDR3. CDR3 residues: CSVAEGYPSTDKQYF. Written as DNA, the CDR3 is TGCAGCGTTGCTGAAGGGTATCCTAGCACAGATAAGCAGTATTTT.

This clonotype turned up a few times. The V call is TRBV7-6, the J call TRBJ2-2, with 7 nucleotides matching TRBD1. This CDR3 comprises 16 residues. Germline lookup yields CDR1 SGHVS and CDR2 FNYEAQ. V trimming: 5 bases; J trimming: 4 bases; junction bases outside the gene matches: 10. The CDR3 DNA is TGTGCCAGCAGCCTATATAACAGGGGAAGCACCGGGGAGCTGTTTTTT. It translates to CASSLYNRGSTGELFF.

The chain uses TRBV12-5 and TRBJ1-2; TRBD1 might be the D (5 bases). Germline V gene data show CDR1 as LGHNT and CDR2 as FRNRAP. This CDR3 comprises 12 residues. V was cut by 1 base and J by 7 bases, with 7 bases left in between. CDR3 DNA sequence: TGTGCTAGTGGTTTGGCAGGGTTTGGCTACACCTTC. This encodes CASGLAGFGYTF.